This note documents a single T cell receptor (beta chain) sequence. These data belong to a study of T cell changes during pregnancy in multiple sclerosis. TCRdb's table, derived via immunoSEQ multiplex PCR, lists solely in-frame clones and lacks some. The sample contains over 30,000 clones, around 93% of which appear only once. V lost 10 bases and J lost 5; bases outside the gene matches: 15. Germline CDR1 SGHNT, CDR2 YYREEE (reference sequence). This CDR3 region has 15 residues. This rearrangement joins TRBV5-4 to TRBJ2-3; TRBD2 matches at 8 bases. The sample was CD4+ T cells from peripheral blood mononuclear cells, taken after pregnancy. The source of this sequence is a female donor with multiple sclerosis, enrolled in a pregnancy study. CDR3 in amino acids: CASSDRGGPEDTQYF. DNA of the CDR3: TGTGCCTCTTCTGATCGGGGGGGCCCCGAAGATACGCAGTATTTT.